Presented here are 21 T cell receptor delta chains from one specimen sequenced in a study of γδ T cells in repeated Plasmodium falciparum infection. TCRdb re-called clones from the multiplex PCR reads using CATT. The sample holds roughly 90,000 delta-chain clones; more than 1.4% are singletons and the top ten take roughly 9.5%. Gammadelta T cells were flow-sorted from PBMC into Vgamma9/Vdelta2+ and Vdelta2-negative populations for bulk analysis. Sequenced sample: gamma-delta T cells from blood. These receptors were taken from a pool of human donors (malaria-infected and uninfected, not separated).

As concerns this clone: This likely stems from a read error, as it lies one base from a far larger clone. The same CDR3 is also encoded by other DNA sequences in this sample. The rearrangement uses TRDV2 and TRDJ1; 11 bases match TRDD3. CDR3 size: 19 residues. Germline V CDR1 and CDR2: GEAIGNYY, EKD. DNA of the CDR3: TGTGCTTGTGACCTAGTGGGGGATACGCGTATTAAAGGCACCGATAAACTCATCTTT. The encoded protein is CACDLVGDTRIKGTDKLIF.

Details on this clone: The TCRdb protein comes from a much larger clone and disagrees with this DNA's translation at residue 8, likely due to a read error; the protein given here is derived from the DNA. The V call is TRDV1, the J call TRDJ1; TRDD3 agrees at 8 bases. Trimming removed 7 bases from V and 9 bases from J; junction bases left unmatched: 19. The germline V gene has CDR1 TSWWSYY and CDR2 QGS. The CDR3 runs 16 residues. The CDR3 DNA reads TGTGCTCTTGCCGTTCCTGTGTCCTACTGGGGGTCCGAACTCATCTTT. Protein sequence: CALAVPVSYWGSELIF.

As to this clone: It differs at one base from a far larger clone, so likely a read error. Other DNA sequences in this sample translate to the same CDR3. This chain uses TRDV2 with TRDJ1; a possible D gene is TRDD3 (7 bases). The J gene, not given by TCRdb, was assigned here from a germline match of the nucleotide sequence. Trimming cost V 0 bases and J 5 bases, with 39 bases left between them. The CDR3 is 23 residues long. The germline V gene has CDR1 GEAIGNYY and CDR2 EKD. In DNA form, the CDR3 reads TGTGCCTGTGACACCATTGACTCTTCCTGGAAGACTGGGGATGTTACGGCGACTGATAAACTCATCTTT. This sequence encodes CACDTIDSSWKTGDVTATDKLIF.

This clone was detected a few times. TCRdb pairs this DNA with a much larger clone's protein that differs at residue 9, likely a read error; the protein shown was translated from the DNA. The chain links TRDV2 to TRDJ1; 13 positions agree with TRDD3. No J gene was available from TCRdb, and it was assigned here by a germline match of the DNA. The CDR3 is made up of 24 amino acids. Germline V gives CDR1 GEAIGNYY, CDR2 EKD. V lost 1 base, J lost 3 bases, and 28 bases stayed unmatched. CDR3 amino acids: CACDTGPIPGKVLGDTLNSDKLIF. The DNA for the CDR3 is TGTGCCTGTGACACTGGCCCTATTCCCGGCAAAGTACTGGGGGATACGCTAAACTCCGATAAACTCATCTTT.

The rearrangement uses TRDV1 and TRDJ1; TRDD3 is a possible D gene (9 bases). No J gene was available from TCRdb, and it was assigned here by a germline match of the DNA. Germline V gene lookup returns CDR1 TSWWSYY and CDR2 QGS. This CDR3 comprises 20 residues. The germline V and J ends were trimmed by 4 bases and 2 bases, with 29 bases remaining between them. CDR3 loop: CALGGLLPTGFLGDTDKLIF. The CDR3 coding sequence is TGTGCTCTTGGGGGATTACTTCCTACGGGTTTCCTGGGGGATACCGATAAACTCATCTTT.

About this clone itself: The protein TCRdb lists belongs to a much larger clone and differs from this DNA's translation at residue 8, which points to a read error; the protein shown is made from the DNA. The rearrangement links TRDV2 to TRDJ1; 7 nucleotides agree with TRDD3. The J gene was not available in TCRdb and was assigned here by matching the DNA to germline segments. The germline V gene has CDR1 GEAIGNYY and CDR2 EKD. V trimming: 3 bases; J trimming: 0 bases; junction bases outside the gene matches: 9. There are 16 residues in the CDR3. Here the CDR3 DNA reads TGTGCCTGTGACGGACTGGGGAAGCTGTACACCGATAAACTCATCTTT. This codes for CACDGLGKLYTDKLIF.

To note about this clone: This likely came from a read error, as a far larger clone is one base away. This sample also contains other DNA sequences that code for the same CDR3. The rearrangement joins TRDV2 to TRDJ1; TRDD3 matches at 10 bases. Since TCRdb gives no J gene, matching the DNA to germline was used here to assign it. This CDR3 contains 19 residues. CDR1 and CDR2 (germline): GEAIGNYY, EKD. The CDR3 bases are TGTGCCTGTGACACCGAACGTACTGGGGGATGCCCGTACACCGACAAACTCATCTTT. Translating gives CACDTERTGGCPYTDKLIF.

With respect to this clone: A read error is likely here: a far larger clone is one base away. Other DNA sequences of this sample code for an identical CDR3. The rearrangement uses TRDV1 and TRDJ1; D tentatively reads TRDD2 or TRDD3 (5 bases each). As TCRdb names no J gene, one was assigned here on the basis of a DNA match to germline. Deletions cut 0 bases from V and 4 bases from J, with 39 bases between. CDR1 and CDR2 from the germline V gene are TSWWSYY and QGS. The CDR3 sequence is 24 residues long. CDR3 region: CALGELDKGKKSLSLLTQSDKLIF. The CDR3 DNA sequence: TGTGCTCTTGGGGAACTAGATAAGGGGAAGAAGAGCCTGTCCCTTCTCACACAGAGCGATAAACTCATCTTT.

This clone was detected many times. This chain connects TRDV1 to TRDJ1; 10 positions match TRDD3. TCRdb leaves out the J gene; it was filled in here by matching the DNA to germline. CDR1 is TSWWSYY, CDR2 QGS, per germline. The CDR3 contains 14 residues. V shed 9 bases, J shed 9 bases, and the junction held 13 bases outside the gene matches. CDR3 in DNA: TGTGCTCTCGCGGGCTACTGGGGGATTGAGGAACTCATCTTT. It codes for CALAGYWGIEELIF.

This clone came up a few times. The translation of this DNA and the TCRdb protein of a much larger clone differ at residue 9, probably owing to a read error; the protein shown here is translated from the DNA. The chain carries TRDV1 and TRDJ1; maybe TRDD3 (6 bases). No J gene was available from TCRdb, and it was assigned here by a germline match of the DNA. The germline V and J ends were trimmed by 0 bases and 1 base, with 24 bases remaining between them. Per the germline V gene, CDR1 is TSWWSYY and CDR2 is QGS. The CDR3 runs 20 residues. The CDR3 bases are TGTGCTCTTGGGGAACTAATCCCTCCGGAGCGGGATATGCTCACCGATAAACTCATCTTT. It codes for CALGELIPPERDMLTDKLIF.

This clone was seen only a few times. A read error is likely here: a far larger clone is one base away. Distinct nucleotide sequences in the sample also encode this CDR3. This rearrangement joins TRDV2 to TRDJ3; no clear D gene. TCRdb carries no J gene annotation; the J gene was assigned here by matching the DNA with germline. This CDR3 comprises 16 residues. Germline V CDR1 and CDR2: GEAIGNYY, EKD. CDR3 DNA sequence: TGTGCCTGCGACACCTTACTCTCCTGGGACACCCGACAGATGTTTTTC. Its translation: CACDTLLSWDTRQMFF.

About this clone: A read error is likely here: a far larger clone is one base away. The sample holds other DNA sequences that translate to the same CDR3. The chain couples TRDV1 to TRDJ1; no clear D. Trimming took 2 bases from V and 7 from J, leaving 5 bases between them. The CDR3 has 11 residues. Germline CDR1 reads TSWWSYY; CDR2 reads QGS. The CDR3 region is CALGENRKLIF. The DNA for the CDR3 is TGTGCTCTTGGGGAAAACCGTAAACTCATCTTT.

This clone showed up just a few times. A read error is possible here, since a much larger clone lies one base away. TRDV1 is the V gene, and the J gene was not called; the DNA was not used to check the table's D call, TRDD3. The germline CDR1 and CDR2 sequences are TSWWSYY and QGS. The CDR3 consists of 21 residues. The CDR3 here is CALGPLKVGHLGIRYTDKLIF. The CDR3 bases are TGTGCTCTTGGGCCACTCAAGGTCGGCCACTTGGGGATACGCTACACCGATAAACTCATTTTT.

There are a few counts of this clone. A far larger clone differs by one base, so this is likely a read error. At the DNA level, this CDR3 is encoded by other sequences in the same sample as well. The CDR3 reads CAFPDTLLGDPNHSYTDKLIF. The CDR3 region has the DNA TGTGCCTTCCCTGATACCCTACTGGGGGACCCGAATCACTCGTACACCGATAAACTCATCTTT. This chain links TRDV3 with TRDJ1; 9 nucleotides match TRDD3. TCRdb leaves out the J gene; it was filled in here by matching the DNA to germline. Trimming removed 3 bases from V and 0 bases from J; junction bases left unmatched: 26. The length of the CDR3 is 21 residues. Germline loops: CDR1 TVYSNPD, CDR2 GDNSRS (reference sequence).

This clone was picked up a small number of times. The genes are TRDV2 and TRDJ3; 7 nucleotides line up with TRDD3. The J gene comes from matching the DNA to germline here; TCRdb lacks it. The CDR3 length is 18 residues. The V gene end was trimmed by 3 bases and the J gene end by 2 bases; junction bases not matched to a gene: 9. From germline, CDR1 is GEAIGNYY and CDR2 EKD. CDR3 DNA sequence: TGTGCCTGTGACCCCTTACTGGGGCACCCCTGGGACACCCGACAGATGTTTTTC. It is translated as CACDPLLGHPWDTRQMFF.

This clone came up many times. The chain uses TRDV1 and TRDJ2, with TRDD3 identical over 9 bases. This CDR3 is 26 amino acids long. Germline values: CDR1 TSWWSYY, CDR2 QGS. Trimming took 6 bases from V and 10 from J; bases not matched to a gene: 45. The CDR3 loop reads CALGRGAFLRLGDHRDLVLCPRQLFF. The CDR3 coding sequence is TGTGCTCTTGGTCGGGGAGCTTTCCTACGACTGGGGGACCATAGGGACCTGGTTTTATGTCCACGACAACTCTTCTTT.

This clone was recorded a few times. This likely stems from a read error, as it lies one base from a far larger clone. Other DNA variants within this sample encode the same CDR3. This chain uses TRDV1 with TRDJ1; D call uncertain. Per the germline V gene, CDR1 is TSWWSYY and CDR2 is QGS. The CDR3 extends over 15 amino acids. The DNA of the CDR3 is TGTGCTCTTGGGGAAATAGCGAGGCCCACCGATAAACTCATTTTT. It translates to CALGEIARPTDKLIF.

This clone was counted only a few times. V is TRDV1 and J is TRDJ1, with D unresolved. TCRdb leaves out the J gene; it was filled in here by matching the DNA to germline. CDR3 length: 16 residues. With 2 bases removed from V and 0 bases from J, the gap between germline ends came to 13 bases. Per germline, CDR1 TSWWSYY and CDR2 QGS. As DNA, the CDR3 is TGTGCTCTTGGGGAATCGGCTGCTTGGTACACCGATAAACTCATCTTT. Translated: CALGESAAWYTDKLIF.

A remark on this clone: A read error is the likely source, as a far larger clone sits one nucleotide away. This CDR3 is also generated by other DNA sequences in the sample. CDR3 in amino acids: CALGLTGGSTPDKLIF. The DNA for the CDR3 is TGTGCTCTTGGCCTTACCGGGGGATCTACACCCGACAAACTCATCTTT. The V call is TRDV1, the J call TRDJ1, with TRDD3 matching over 7 bases. Germline CDR1 reads TSWWSYY; CDR2 reads QGS. The CDR3 is 16 residues long.

Only a few counts were recorded for this clone. The mismatch at residue 13 between this DNA's translation and the TCRdb protein of a much larger clone likely reflects a read error; the protein shown is translated from the DNA. The V call is TRDV2, the J call TRDJ1; perhaps TRDD3 as D (6 bases). TCRdb gives no J gene; it was assigned here by matching the DNA to germline. V was pared by 3 bases and J by 0 bases, with 25 bases between. This CDR3 has 19 amino acids. Germline V gene data show CDR1 as GEAIGNYY and CDR2 as EKD. CDR3 sequence (DNA): TGTGCCTGTGACTCGATAGGCCGGCCCATGGCTGGGGACACCGATAAACTCATCTTT. Encoded protein: CACDSIGRPMAGDTDKLIF.

This clone has at least ten counts. The rearrangement uses TRDV1 and TRDJ1, with D perhaps TRDD2 or TRDD3 (7 bases each). Trimming stripped 0 bases from V and 7 bases from J, with 30 bases between. Germline values: CDR1 TSWWSYY, CDR2 QGS. The CDR3 extends over 20 amino acids. CDR3 sequence reads: CALGELFLDPCTGASGKLIF. CDR3 nucleotides: TGTGCTCTTGGGGAACTCTTCCTAGACCCCTGTACTGGGGCCTCGGGTAAACTCATCTTT.